Listed here are 22 T cell receptor beta chains from one sample, sequenced in a study of blood T cells in healthy people across ages. A J-beta primer mix and a sample-barcoded 5' primer were used in a second PCR of roughly 6 to 11 cycles. TCRdb ran MiXCR on the 5' RACE reads and lists one entry per CDR3 protein. Altogether over 500,000 distinct CDR3 sequences are present, 40% to 65% being singletons, with the ten largest covering roughly 13%. The sequenced sample was blood. The receptor source for this set is a woman aged 80 or over in good health.

This clonotype was recorded at least ten times. The chain uses TRBV29-1 and TRBJ2-1, with 11 bases lining up with TRBD1. This CDR3 is 14 amino acids long. Germline CDR1 SQVTM, CDR2 ANQGSEA. Trimming at V came to 7 bases and at J to 9 bases, leaving 11 bases not matched to a gene. CDR3 sequence (DNA): TGCAGCGATATAGCGGACAGGGGGCGACCTGAGCAGTTCTTC. It encodes CSDIADRGRPEQFF.

The chain combines TRBV10-3 with TRBJ2-1; D is perhaps TRBD2 (6 bases). Gene TRBJ2-7 matches the end of the DNA better, so the J call may be wrong. Germline V lookup: CDR1 ENHRY, CDR2 SYGVKD. This CDR3 contains 12 residues. For the CDR3, the DNA is TGTGCCACCGTAGCGGTAGACAATGAGCAGTACTTC. It yields the protein CATVAVDNEQYF.

V is TRBV2 and J is TRBJ1-1, with 7 nucleotides matching TRBD1. Germline lookup yields CDR1 SNHLY and CDR2 FYNNEI. This CDR3 has 12 amino acids. V lost 4 bases, J lost 10 bases, and 6 bases stayed unmatched. The CDR3 bases are TGTGCCAGCAGTGGGGGGCGGGACAGAGCTTTCTTT. This encodes CASSGGRDRAFF.

This clonotype was seen a single time. The chain couples TRBV5-1 to TRBJ2-1; TRBD1 aligns across 7 bases. The CDR3 covers 17 residues. The V segment lost 4 bases and the J segment 6 bases; nucleotides outside the gene matches: 16. Germline V CDR1 and CDR2: SGHRS, YFSETQ. The CDR3 sequence: CASSPQTRQGGFNEQFF. The CDR3 bases are TGCGCCAGCAGCCCTCAAACCCGACAGGGTGGTTTCAATGAGCAGTTCTTC.

This rearrangement joins TRBV20-1 to TRBJ2-7, with a possible D match to TRBD1 (7 bases). The J call may be mistaken, given a closer DNA end match to TRBJ2-5. This CDR3 is 17 amino acids long. Germline values: CDR1 DFQATT, CDR2 SNEGSKA (reference sequence). The CDR3 region has the DNA TGCAGTGCTAGAGATCTAGCAGGGGGGCAGACAAAAGAGACCCAGTACTTC. Translation gives CSARDLAGGQTKETQYF.

This rearrangement joins TRBV18 to TRBJ2-2; D ambiguous. CDR1 and CDR2 (germline): KGHSH, LQKENI. The V end was cut by 1 base, the J end by 0 bases, with 9 bases between. This CDR3 is 16 amino acids long. The CDR3 loop reads CASSPRQDANTGELFF. CDR3 nucleotide sequence: TGTGCCAGCTCACCACGGCAGGACGCGAACACCGGGGAGCTGTTTTTT.

With regard to this clonotype: This may come from a read error, since a much larger clone is one base off. This chain uses TRBV7-8 with TRBJ2-7, with no clear D. V was shortened by 6 bases and J by 3 bases, with 15 bases between the two germline ends. The CDR3 covers 14 residues. CDR1 SGHVS and CDR2 FQNEAQ come from the germline V gene. This CDR3 reads CASRPLGFLYEQYF. Written as DNA, the CDR3 is TGTGCCAGCAGGCCCCTTGGCTTCCTCTACGAGCAGTACTTC.

This clonotype was observed many times. The genes are TRBV20-1 and TRBJ1-4, with D maybe TRBD1 (5 bases). Trimming left V 7 bases short and J 0 bases short, with 30 bases between. Germline assignment: CDR1 DFQATT and CDR2 SNEGSKA (reference sequence). CDR3 length: 20 amino acids. The CDR3 DNA is TGCAGTGTTATTAGTGTCCCGGGCCGCGGGGTGGGGGCAACTAATGAAAAACTGTTTTTT. Translation: CSVISVPGRGVGATNEKLFF.

This clonotype was detected only a few times. The chain uses TRBV7-2 and TRBJ2-2; either TRBD1 or TRBD2 may supply D (6 bases each). Trimming removed 2 bases at V and 4 bases at J, with 20 bases between. Germline CDR1 and CDR2: SGHTA and FQGNSA. The CDR3 length is 18 residues. DNA of the CDR3: TGTGCCAGCAGCTTAAGCCAATCATCGGGGGCGCGCACCGGGGAGCTGTTTTTT. Protein: CASSLSQSSGARTGELFF.

There are many counts of this clonotype. The V gene is TRBV28, the J gene TRBJ1-2; D remains unclear. The CDR3 loop spans 14 amino acids. From germline, CDR1 is MDHEN and CDR2 SYDVKM. Trimming took off 5 bases at V and 4 bases at J, with 14 bases between the two ends. CDR3 nucleotide sequence: TGTGCCAGCAGTGGACCAGCCTACGGCTATGGCTACACCTTC. It specifies CASSGPAYGYGYTF.

Ten or more counts support this clonotype. The chain links TRBV4-1 to TRBJ2-1; no firm D call. Germline lookup yields CDR1 MGHRA and CDR2 YSYEKL. Trimming removed 0 bases from V and 10 bases from J, with 13 bases in between. This CDR3 spans 14 amino acids. The CDR3: CASSQDLSIREQFF. The CDR3, as DNA: TGCGCCAGCAGCCAAGATCTTTCTATCCGGGAGCAGTTCTTC.

CDR3 loop: CSSLAGGSTDTQYF. The CDR3 coding sequence is TGCAGTTCATTAGCGGGAGGGAGCACAGATACGCAGTATTTT. The chain couples TRBV20-1 to TRBJ2-3; the match to TRBD2 covers 11 bases. Per germline, CDR1 DFQATT and CDR2 SNEGSKA (reference sequence). The CDR3 spans 14 residues. J was trimmed by 0 bases and V by 8 bases; bases with no gene match: 4.

This clonotype was observed many times. V is TRBV4-1 and J is TRBJ2-7; 8 positions agree with TRBD2. The ends lost 4 bases at V and 5 bases at J; junction bases unmatched: 7. CDR1 is MGHRA and CDR2 is YSYEKL in the germline V gene. The CDR3 is made up of 14 amino acids. CDR3 DNA sequence: TGCGCCAGCAGCCGAAGCGGGAGTGAGCACGAGCAGTACTTC. Translated, it gives CASSRSGSEHEQYF.

The chain recombines TRBV20-1 with TRBJ2-1; no clear D. The ends were cut back, 2 bases at V and 0 bases at J, with 11 bases in the middle. CDR3 length: 15 amino acids. Germline V gene data show CDR1 as DFQATT and CDR2 as SNEGSKA (reference sequence). CDR3 sequence (DNA): TGCAGTGCTAGATTGGAAACCAACTCCTACAATGAGCAGTTCTTC. Residues: CSARLETNSYNEQFF.

This clonotype was seen ten or more times. The chain joins TRBV6-5 to TRBJ2-1, with D perhaps TRBD1 (6 bases). The CDR3 spans 13 residues. V lost 5 bases to trimming and J lost 11 bases, with 16 bases between them. Per the germline V gene, CDR1 is MNHEY and CDR2 is SVGAGI. The CDR3 DNA reads as TGTGCCAGCAGTGCCACAAGGGGGACCCAGCAGTTCTTC. Translating it yields CASSATRGTQQFF.

This clonotype occurred once. This may be a read error: a much more frequent sequence differs by one nucleotide. J is TRBJ2-1 and V is TRBV12-3 or TRBV12-4; D unresolved. Trimming took off 8 bases at V and 8 bases at J, with 10 bases between the two ends. The CDR3 consists of 11 residues. The DNA for the CDR3 is TGTGCCAGCGGCCGGTGGGATGAGCAGTTCTTC. Translating gives CASGRWDEQFF.

The gene calls are TRBV20-1 and TRBJ1-2; D is uncertain. The CDR3 totals 16 residues. The germline V gene has CDR1 DFQATT and CDR2 SNEGSKA (reference sequence). The V gene lost 2 bases and the J gene lost 0 bases, with 16 bases spanning the gap. CDR3 sequence (DNA): TGCAGTGCTAGACGGTCAGAACCACCAGCTAACTATGGCTACACCTTC. Translation: CSARRSEPPANYGYTF.

This clonotype was recorded once. This chain connects TRBV20-1 to TRBJ2-7, with D maybe TRBD2 (6 bases). Trimming left V 3 bases short and J 4 bases short, with 13 bases between. Germline V gives CDR1 DFQATT, CDR2 SNEGSKA (reference sequence). This CDR3 is 13 amino acids long. CDR3 amino acids: CSASDSGPYEQYF. For the CDR3, the DNA is TGCAGTGCTAGTGATAGCGGACCTTACGAGCAGTACTTC.

The V call is TRBV28, the J call TRBJ2-3; the D gene is possibly TRBD2 (5 bases). V was trimmed by 3 bases and J by 0 bases, leaving 13 bases between them. This CDR3 is 16 amino acids long. From germline, CDR1 is MDHEN and CDR2 SYDVKM. CDR3 region: CASSFSAGSSTDTQYF. The DNA of the CDR3 is TGTGCCAGCAGTTTCTCGGCGGGCTCTAGCACAGATACGCAGTATTTT.

This chain joins TRBV15 and TRBJ2-7, with 7 bases that match TRBD1. The CDR3 spans 15 residues. After removal of 7 bases from V and 2 bases from J, the junction contained 11 bases not matched to a gene. Germline V lookup: CDR1 LNHNV, CDR2 YYDKDF (reference sequence). CDR3 in DNA: TGTGCCACCACCCATCTAGGGCAGGGGGCCTACGAGCAGTACTTC. Translating it yields CATTHLGQGAYEQYF.

In its sample, this clonotype was seen once. This chain joins TRBV20-1 and TRBJ1-2; 10 bases are shared with TRBD1. The CDR3 consists of 16 residues. V gave up 0 bases and J gave up 4 bases; unmatched junction bases: 8. In germline, CDR1 is DFQATT, CDR2 SNEGSKA (reference sequence). The CDR3 sequence is CSARDQTGGVSYGYTF. The DNA for the CDR3 is TGCAGTGCTAGAGACCAGACAGGGGGCGTAAGCTATGGCTACACCTTC.

Of note for this clonotype: Possible read error: a much larger clone is one base away. The J gene is TRBJ1-2, the V gene TRBV3-1, with TRBD1 identical over 7 bases. The CDR3 runs 14 residues. The germline CDR1 and CDR2 sequences are LGHDT and YNNKEL (reference sequence). The CDR3 DNA reads TGTGCCATCAGCCAAGGAAGAAGGGGGCGAGGCTACACCTTC. This codes for CAISQGRRGRGYTF.